The clone carrying this TCR beta chain was found once. The data were taken from a study of T cell responses to AZD1222 COVID-19 vaccine. Study information: Pooled together were second doses at about 4 or about 12 weeks.

TCRdb's table, derived via immunoSEQ multiplex PCR, lists solely in-frame clones and lacks some. Counted here are 130,000 to 150,000 clones, around 88% occurring once; the ten biggest clones make up more than 13%. This CDR3 comprises 14 residues. V shed 1 base and J shed 5 bases, with 11 bases lying between them. CDR1 is LGHNT and CDR2 is FRNRAP in the germline V gene. The genes are TRBV12-5 and TRBJ1-2, with D perhaps TRBD1 (6 bases). This receptor was obtained from an adult in good health. The sequencing used peripheral blood, collected on day 0 of AZD1222 vaccination. CDR3: CASGLGVQGYGYTF. The DNA for the CDR3 is TGTGCTAGTGGTTTGGGGGTACAGGGATATGGCTACACCTTC.